Following are 25 T cell receptor beta chains from one sample sequenced in a study of response to subunit inactivated influenza vaccine. TCRdb used MiXCR to reprocess the RT-PCR reads, holding one entry per CDR3 protein. The sample has about 830,000 distinct CDR3 sequences, approximately 18% seen once. The sequenced sample was PBMCs from blood, obtained more than 4 days after vaccination. These receptors all come from a man over 45 who received an inactivated influenza vaccine.

This clonotype was counted between two and nine times. This rearrangement joins TRBV9 to TRBJ2-7, with TRBD1 as a possible D gene (5 bases). There are 14 residues in the CDR3. Per the germline V gene, CDR1 is SGDLS and CDR2 is YYNGEE. V gave up 0 bases and J gave up 3 bases, with 10 bases separating them. The CDR3, as DNA: TGTGCCAGCAGCGTAGGGGGCGGCAACTACGAGCAGTACTTC. It encodes CASSVGGGNYEQYF.

On this clonotype itself: One junction end does not reproduce the germline sequence, and a read error may be involved. V and J are TRBV4-1 and TRBJ2-5; D is perhaps TRBD1 (6 bases). The CDR3 is 13 amino acids. The germline CDR1 and CDR2 sequences are MGHRA and YSYEKL. The CDR3 loop reads CASSQPGVETQHF. Here the CDR3 DNA reads TGCGCCAGCAGCCAACCAGGGGTAGAGACCCAGCACTTC.

There are a few counts of this clonotype. The V and J genes are TRBV7-2 and TRBJ2-5; D is ambiguous. Trimming took 5 bases from V and 2 from J, leaving 12 bases between them. The germline V gene encodes CDR1 SGHTA and CDR2 FQGNSA. This CDR3 has 14 amino acids. CDR3 region: CASSQSAAQETQYF. CDR3 nucleotide sequence: TGTGCCAGCAGCCAATCGGCTGCTCAAGAGACCCAGTACTTC.

The chain joins TRBV20-1 to TRBJ1-4; no definite D call. CDR3 length: 13 residues. The germline CDR1 and CDR2 sequences are DFQATT and SNEGSKA (reference sequence). With 8 bases removed from V and 0 bases from J, the gap between germline ends came to 10 bases. Here the CDR3 DNA reads TGCAGTACCGACGGGCCAACTAATGAAAAACTGTTTTTT. Amino acid sequence: CSTDGPTNEKLFF.

In this sample, this clonotype turned up a few times. J is TRBJ2-7 and V is TRBV5-1; TRBD1 is a possible D gene (6 bases). The CDR3 loop spans 12 amino acids. Deletions cut 0 bases from V and 12 bases from J, with 13 bases between. Germline CDR1 SGHRS, CDR2 YFSETQ. The CDR3 loop reads CASSLVAGALYF. Here the CDR3 DNA reads TGCGCCAGCAGCTTGGTGGCAGGGGCCTTGTACTTC.

The chain recombines TRBV5-1 with TRBJ2-5, with D perhaps assigned TRBD1 or TRBD2 (5 bases each). Trimming stripped 4 bases from V and 5 bases from J, with 15 bases between. CDR3 length equals 14 residues. The germline gives CDR1 SGHRS, CDR2 YFSETQ. CDR3 nucleotides: TGCGCCAGCAGCGAACCGAGGGGCCAGGAGACCCAGTACTTC. It encodes CASSEPRGQETQYF.

This clonotype was seen a few times. The V call is TRBV7-2, the J call TRBJ2-5; maybe TRBD1 (6 bases). Germline CDR1 SGHTA, CDR2 FQGNSA. CDR3 size: 15 residues. The V gene lost 5 bases and the J gene lost 5 bases, with 18 bases spanning the gap. The CDR3 sequence: CASSQEGVVGETQYF. The CDR3 region has the DNA TGTGCCAGCAGCCAAGAGGGGGTAGTCGGGGAGACCCAGTACTTC. The variable domain in full, with the rest retrieved from reference TRBV7-2 and TRBJ2-5, is GAGVSQSPSNKVTEKGKDVELRCDPISGHTALYWYRQSLGQGLEFLIYFQGNSAPDKSGLPSDRFSAERTGGSVSTLTIQRTQQEDSAVYLCASSQEGVVGETQYFGPGTRLLVL.

The V gene is TRBV9, the J gene TRBJ2-1; 8 positions match TRBD2. The CDR3 length is 16 residues. Per germline, CDR1 SGDLS and CDR2 YYNGEE. J lost 4 bases, V lost 0 bases, and 6 bases had no gene match. This CDR3 reads CASSVAGTSGYNEQFF. The CDR3 region has the DNA TGTGCCAGCAGCGTAGCTGGTACTAGCGGATACAATGAGCAGTTCTTC.

This clonotype was observed a few times. The V call is TRBV28, the J call TRBJ1-2; D gene ambiguous. The V gene's germline CDR1 is MDHEN and CDR2 SYDVKM. Between the trimmed V and J ends, which lost 2 bases and 0 bases, there was a span of 10 bases. This CDR3 spans 15 amino acids. The CDR3 coding sequence is TGTGCCAGCAGTTTAGTGGAGAGGCCTAACTATGGCTACACCTTC. It encodes CASSLVERPNYGYTF.

This clonotype has a count of ten or more. Its ends do not fully match the called genes, so a read error is possible. J is TRBJ2-5 and V is TRBV7-7; 8 nucleotides line up with TRBD1. The CDR3 has 15 residues. Germline V CDR1 and CDR2: SSHAT, FNYEAQ (reference sequence). CDR3 protein: CASSQGQDNQETQYF. The CDR3 DNA sequence: TGTGCTAGCAGCCAGGGACAGGACAACCAAGAGACCCAGTACTTC.

Only a few counts were recorded for this clonotype. The rearrangement links TRBV5-1 to TRBJ2-5, with TRBD2 matching 11 bases. CDR1 and CDR2 (germline): SGHRS, YFSETQ. V lost 5 bases, J lost 1 base, and 4 bases stayed unmatched. The CDR3 extends over 15 amino acids. The chain's CDR3 is CASRGTSGVQETQYF. CDR3 DNA: TGCGCCAGCAGGGGGACTAGCGGAGTCCAAGAGACCCAGTACTTC.

This clonotype was seen at least ten times. This chain uses TRBV29-1 with TRBJ2-7; TRBD1 matches 9 bases. Per the germline V gene, CDR1 is SQVTM and CDR2 is ANQGSEA. Trimming took 0 bases from V and 2 from J; bases not matched to a gene: 5. There are 15 residues in the CDR3. The CDR3 coding sequence is TGCAGCGTTGAAGAAACAGGGGGCCATCCCTACGAGCAGTACTTC. This gives the protein CSVEETGGHPYEQYF.

In this sample, this clonotype turned up many times. The rearrangement uses TRBV20-1 and TRBJ1-1; TRBD1 might be the D (6 bases). Germline V CDR1 and CDR2: DFQATT, SNEGSKA (reference sequence). V lost 2 bases to trimming and J lost 0 bases, with 10 bases between them. The CDR3 sequence is 14 residues long. CDR3 protein: CSARKDRLNTEAFF. The CDR3 DNA reads as TGCAGTGCTAGAAAAGACAGGTTGAACACTGAAGCTTTCTTT.

In its sample, this clonotype was seen many times. The gene calls are TRBV29-1 and TRBJ2-7; 7 bases align to TRBD2. Germline CDR1 reads SQVTM; CDR2 reads ANQGSEA. J gave up 0 bases and V 0 bases, and 5 bases lay outside the gene matches. CDR3 size: 15 residues. CDR3 in DNA: TGCAGCGTTGAAGATCGAAGGACTAGCTCCTACGAGCAGTACTTC. Translated: CSVEDRRTSSYEQYF.

This rearrangement joins TRBV6-4 to TRBJ2-1, with 12 nucleotides matching TRBD2. Germline V gene data show CDR1 as MRHNA and CDR2 as SNTAGT. CDR3 size: 14 residues. Losses at the gene ends were 9 bases for V and 8 bases for J; bases not matched to a gene: 8. The CDR3 sequence is CASGLAGSRDEQFF. DNA of the CDR3: TGTGCCAGTGGACTAGCGGGATCGCGCGATGAGCAGTTCTTC.

V and J are TRBV11-1 and TRBJ1-1, with TRBD1 matching 9 bases. The CDR3 runs to 19 residues. From germline, CDR1 is SGHAT and CDR2 FQDESV (reference sequence). V lost 5 bases to trimming and J lost 1 base; unmatched junction nucleotides: 17. The CDR3, as DNA: TGTGCCAGCAGCGCCCCGATACGAGGACAGGGGAGGGAGAACACTGAAGCTTTCTTT. Protein sequence: CASSAPIRGQGRENTEAFF.

The V gene is TRBV5-4, the J gene TRBJ2-5; either TRBD1 or TRBD2 may supply D (5 bases each). There are 15 residues in the CDR3. Trimming took off 4 bases at V and 2 bases at J, with 15 bases between the two ends. Germline V lookup: CDR1 SGHNT, CDR2 YYREEE (reference sequence). The CDR3 coding sequence is TGTGCCAGCAGCCATGGGGGAGTGAGGCAAGAGACCCAGTACTTC. This codes for CASSHGGVRQETQYF.

Only a few counts were recorded for this clonotype. The V call is TRBV4-1, the J call TRBJ2-5; tentatively, D is TRBD1 (5 bases). The V end was cut by 3 bases, the J end by 5 bases, with 16 bases between. The germline CDR1 and CDR2 sequences are MGHRA and YSYEKL. The CDR3 is 15 amino acids. CDR3 DNA: TGCGCCAGCAGCCACCAAGGGGATAAGGGGGAGACCCAGTACTTC. This translates into CASSHQGDKGETQYF.

A word on this clonotype: The germline gene is not matched at one end of the junction; a read error may be the cause. CDR3 DNA sequence: TGCGCCAGCAGTCAAGGGACAGGGGCACTCGGCTACACCTTC. Translation: CASSQGTGALGYTF. The J gene is TRBJ1-2, the V gene TRBV4-3; 10 bases line up with TRBD1. The V gene's germline CDR1 is LGHNA and CDR2 YSLEER. The CDR3 is 14 amino acids.

The chain couples TRBV12-3 or TRBV12-4 to TRBJ2-5; 13 bases line up with TRBD2. J lost 2 bases, V lost 2 bases, and 8 bases had no gene match. The CDR3 totals 18 residues. CDR3: CASSLRTGTSGVQETQYF. The CDR3 coding sequence is TGTGCCAGCAGTTTACGTACCGGGACTAGCGGGGTACAAGAGACCCAGTACTTC.

There are a few counts of this clonotype. This chain links TRBV5-5 with TRBJ2-1; weak D call: TRBD1 (5 bases). Germline assignment: CDR1 SGHKS and CDR2 YYEKEE (reference sequence). The CDR3 length is 14 residues. V was clipped by 2 bases and J by 7 bases, with 13 bases between them. The CDR3: CASSFGQKLNEQFF. CDR3 in DNA: TGTGCCAGCAGCTTCGGACAAAAGTTGAATGAGCAGTTCTTC. Supplemented by reference TRBV5-5 and TRBJ2-1, the full variable domain reads DAGVTQSPTHLIKTRGQQVTLRCSPISGHKSVSWYQQVLGQGPQFIFQYYEKEERGRGNFPDRFSARQFPNYSSELNVNALLLGDSALYLCASSFGQKLNEQFFGPGTRLTVL.

This rearrangement joins TRBV20-1 to TRBJ2-1, with D perhaps assigned TRBD1 or TRBD2 (5 bases each). The CDR3 consists of 16 residues. Germline CDR1 is DFQATT and CDR2 is SNEGSKA (reference sequence). V shed 0 bases and J shed 5 bases, with 17 bases lying between them. CDR3 amino acids: CSARDLPGPSHNEQFF. The CDR3 nucleotides read TGCAGTGCTAGAGATCTTCCAGGGCCTAGCCACAATGAGCAGTTCTTC.

The chain combines TRBV7-3 with TRBJ1-1; D perhaps matches TRBD1 (6 bases). Germline CDR1 reads SGHTA; CDR2 reads FQGTGA. Trimming shortened V by 4 bases and J by 0 bases, and 12 bases separated the two germline ends. This CDR3 has 15 amino acids. CDR3 residues: CASSSAAGVNTEAFF. CDR3 coding DNA: TGTGCCAGCAGCTCCGCGGCAGGGGTGAACACTGAAGCTTTCTTT.

The V gene is TRBV5-1, the J gene TRBJ2-7; 8 nucleotides match TRBD1. Germline values: CDR1 SGHRS, CDR2 YFSETQ. The junction had 5 bases not matched to a gene; V was cut back by 3 bases and J by 3 bases. The length of the CDR3 is 14 residues. The CDR3 loop reads CASSYITGGYEQYF. CDR3 coding DNA: TGCGCCAGCAGCTATATAACAGGGGGCTACGAGCAGTACTTC.

The V and J genes are TRBV12-3 or TRBV12-4 and TRBJ2-1; 8 bases fit TRBD1. The J segment lost 4 bases and the V segment lost 3 bases, leaving 8 bases of the junction unmatched. CDR3 length equals 16 residues. The chain's CDR3 is CASSLLGQGRYNEQFF. In nucleotides, the CDR3 is TGTGCCAGCAGTTTGTTAGGACAGGGTCGGTACAATGAGCAGTTCTTC.